This T cell receptor beta chain is from a study of blood T cell repertoires in COVID-19. Overall study context: The samples span acute and convalescent COVID-19 from the United States, Italy and Spain. The analysed material was cDNA or gDNA that came from T cells, B-cell-depleted T cells, or PBMCs.

The germline gives CDR1 LGHDT, CDR2 YNNKEL (reference sequence). Trimming took 7 bases from V and 1 from J; bases not matched to a gene: 7. The CDR3 runs 15 residues. Patients of the Seattle cohort, enrolled during active infection, were followed longitudinally. In the authors' workflow: Estimation of nucleated cell counts was performed using reference gene primer amplification. The data were produced by immunoSEQ multiplex PCR, yet TCRdb's version contains in-frame clones alone and is incomplete. V, J and clone size were drawn from that table, and D and trimming were deduced from the DNA. This table holds about 97,000 clones, 92% found once.

Sequencing was done on a sample of peripheral blood. The TCR comes from a woman aged 50 to 60 with COVID-19, enrolled during active disease. The chain is built from TRBV3-1 (or the pseudogene TRBV3-2) and TRBJ1-2, with TRBD1 matching over 9 bases. The DNA of the CDR3 is TGTGCCAGCAAAGACAGGGGGGCAAGTAACTATGGCTACACCTTC. Its translation: CASKDRGASNYGYTF.